Sequencing of this T cell receptor (beta chain) was carried out in a study of shared clonotypes between healthy human individuals (TCRdb year 2020). Broadly, across the study: The cohort comprised two women and a few men aged 18 to 49 years. For each donor, CD4 naive and CD4 memory were each given three plates, CD8 naive was given two plates, and CD8 memory was given one plate. To estimate repertoire size and how much clonotypes are shared between individuals, the study performed deep sequencing of blood TCR repertoires from roughly five healthy adults. Different laboratories and diverse techniques were used to prepare libraries and sequence TCR repertoires, to increase sequencing depth and limit assay-specific biases. Between about 0.9 and 10 billion PBMCs per donor were obtained by leukapheresis. Findings and caveats that apply to the study as a whole: When several donors were compared, the shared fraction of clonotypes was around 4.6% for naive CD4, roughly 3.4% for naive CD8, 2.3% for memory CD4, and less than 0.5% for memory CD8. Naive subsets generally had larger estimated clonotype richness than memory subsets. Even with the large sequencing depth, rarefaction of the sorted-subset datasets indicated that sequencing was incomplete. Higher generation probabilities were observed for clonotypes shared by all four sorted-subset donors than for non-shared clonotypes. Based on pairwise subsampling, the degree of clonotype sharing among donors was expected to be affected by sequencing depth. Sampling was restricted to blood, and TCR repertoires in tissue are likely to differ from TCR repertoires in blood. The small number of donors limited the genetic and exposure-history diversity represented.

The donors were healthy, HIV-negative adults with no recently reported acute infections or vaccinations. All donors were Caucasian adults living in Nashville, Tennessee, USA. CD4+ T cells were enriched by magnetic negative selection, after which naive cells were positively selected on CD45RA and the negative fraction was taken as the memory subset. After blood collection by leukapheresis, PBMCs were isolated using Ficoll-Histopaque density gradient centrifugation and then cryopreserved in the vapor phase of liquid nitrogen. Analytical flow cytometry was used to check the purity and quantity of every magnetically sorted T cell population. Genomic DNA was isolated from every sorted fraction and measured by UV absorbance on a Nanodrop 2000c. Using the deep immunoSEQ assay, multiplex PCR amplified TCR CDR3 regions from genomic DNA. Extracted genomic DNA from each cell subset was distributed evenly across all wells of several immunoSEQ 96-well plates, and each plate was treated as a replicate. For sorted subsets, approximately 210 ng of genomic DNA, equivalent to 30,000 or so T cell genomes, went into each replicate PCR. Purified libraries were measured with a Qubit 3.0 fluorometer, size-checked on a Bioanalyzer 2100, and measured again with the KAPA Library Quantification kit. A separate single-read 150-cycle Illumina NextSeq 550 flow cell was used to sequence each immunoSEQ 96-well plate. The authors processed their data as follows. Because only junctional sequences without quality scores were contained in the immunoSEQ output, filtering matching that applied to full-length reads could not be performed. Sequences were annotated with PyIR, a Python wrapper for IgBLAST v1.9, using IMGT germline references to assign V/J genes and CDR3. Reads were filtered out if the reads had weak V/J assignments (E-value above 1e-6), no CDR3, stop codons, out-of-frame junctions, or ambiguous translated residues. V3J clonotypes were defined as sequences sharing the same inferred V gene, J gene, and CDR3 amino acid sequence. Percentage overlap between repertoires was calculated by dividing the number of shared unique clonotypes by the size of the smaller repertoire. RTK rarefaction, the Chao1 estimator, and Recon v2.1 estimates of unobserved clonotypes were used to assess repertoire richness. Generation probabilities for all TCRbeta clonotypes obtained by the gDNA method from a few donors were computed using OLGA. TCRdb's version of the immuneACCESS table is confined to in-frame rearrangements and falls short of the full clone set. An unresolved V gene accounts for under half of the shortfall where checked; the remainder is of unknown origin. V and J calls and clone size are as listed in that table; D and trimming were resolved from the DNA. This sample lists roughly 2.5 million clones; about 92% were detected once. Together, the top ten hold more than 0.12% of the sample.

A word on this clone: Which antigen it targets is not known. No much larger clone is present one base from it, and per-base qualities are unavailable.

Sequencing used naive CD4+ T cells sorted from blood. The intended sense of this specimen's cell subset or site label: CD45RA+ positively selected. The sequence derives from a man aged 18 to 30 in good health.

The CDR3 has the sequence CASSHPPGSGEQFF. The nucleotides read TGTGCCAGTAGCCACCCCCCCGGGAGTGGTGAGCAGTTCTTC. This sequence uses TRBV19 and TRBJ2-1, and the D gene may be TRBD2, 6 bases matching. The CDR3 holds 14 amino acids from the cysteine to the phenylalanine. Just the 42-base CDR3 DNA is kept, in frame starting at base 1. The germline V gene (reference sequence) gives CDR1 as LNHDA and CDR2 as SQIVND. The V and J ends are trimmed by 6 bases and 9 bases, leaving 18 bases between them.